One and the same sample provided the 5 T cell receptor beta chains below, sequenced in a study of Graves' ophthalmopathy and Graves' hyperthyroidism. RNA transcripts served as template for amplifying TCR beta CDR3 sequences. In the first round, RT-PCR was carried out with HTBI primers, and a multiplex PCR formed the second round. TCRdb reanalysed the multiplex PCR reads using MiXCR and keeps one entry per CDR3 protein. The top ten hold more than 5.5% of the sample, which has just over 600,000 distinct CDR3 sequences, over 20% seen once. Sequencing was done on a sample of peripheral blood. The receptors come from a young woman with stable Graves' hyperthyroidism. Some clones in this sample may be carry-over from other donors' samples.

The chain links TRBV28 to TRBJ1-2; D ambiguous. V lost 3 bases and J 4 bases, leaving 9 bases between the germline ends. The CDR3 runs to 13 residues. CDR1 and CDR2 (germline): MDHEN, SYDVKM. CDR3 nucleotide sequence: TGTGCCAGCAGTTTGGTACTCCTCTATGGCTACACCTTC. Protein: CASSLVLLYGYTF.

The chain uses TRBV6-1 and TRBJ1-1; D may be TRBD1 (5 bases). The V and J ends lost 1 base and 4 bases respectively, with 16 bases between them. The CDR3 has 16 residues. Germline V gene lookup returns CDR1 MNHNS and CDR2 SASEGT. The CDR3 region is CASSEELWGSGTEAFF. DNA of the CDR3: TGTGCCAGCAGTGAAGAGTTATGGGGCTCGGGCACTGAAGCTTTCTTT.

This clonotype was observed many times. V is TRBV19 and J is TRBJ1-5; D might be TRBD1 (5 bases). V was pared by 6 bases and J by 3 bases, with 18 bases between. There are 16 residues in the CDR3. Per the germline V gene, CDR1 is LNHDA and CDR2 is SQIVND (reference sequence). This chain's CDR3 is CASSVLNAGVNQPQHF. Written as DNA, the CDR3 is TGTGCCAGTAGCGTGCTAAACGCGGGGGTCAATCAGCCCCAGCATTTT. Full variable domain (outside the CDR3, taken from reference TRBV19 and TRBJ1-5): DGGITQSPKYLFRKEGQNVTLSCEQNLNHDAMYWYRQDPGQGLRLIYYSQIVNDFQKGDIAEGYSVSREKKESFPLTVTSAQKNPTAFYLCASSVLNAGVNQPQHFGDGTRLSIL.

This clonotype was observed a handful of times. The V and J genes are TRBV3-1 and TRBJ2-2, with 8 bases identical to TRBD1. The junction had 9 bases not matched to a gene; V was cut back by 0 bases and J by 6 bases. CDR1 and CDR2 (germline): LGHDT, YNNKEL (reference sequence). The CDR3 extends over 17 amino acids. The CDR3 reads CASSQEGDRWESGELFF. Written as DNA, the CDR3 is TGTGCCAGCAGCCAAGAAGGGGACAGGTGGGAGTCCGGGGAGCTGTTTTTT.

This clonotype has a count of ten or more. The J gene is TRBJ2-6, the V gene TRBV24-1, with 9 bases fitting TRBD1. The J segment lost 1 base and the V segment lost 0 bases, leaving 6 bases of the junction unmatched. The CDR3 loop spans 19 amino acids. The germline V gene encodes CDR1 KGHDR and CDR2 SFDVKD. The chain's CDR3 is CATSDLRDRDKSGANVLTF. CDR3 nucleotides: TGTGCCACCAGTGATTTGCGGGACAGGGATAAATCTGGGGCCAACGTCCTGACTTTC.